This T cell receptor beta chain was identified in a study of blood T cell repertoires in COVID-19. In the study overall: COVID-19 samples, acute and convalescent, were from the United States, Italy and Spain.

Germline V gene lookup returns CDR1 GTSNPN and CDR2 SVGIG (reference sequence). V lost 1 base to trimming and J lost 1 base; unmatched junction nucleotides: 0. The CDR3 runs to 14 residues. Assay: immunoSEQ multiplex PCR; the TCRdb copy retains only in-frame clones and omits some. The data show fewer than 350,000 clones, with 75% to 90% seen just once and 2% to 3% held by the top ten. Donors in Cohort 3 counted as recovered after two negative PCRs, clearance, or symptom resolution. The chain has TRBV30 and TRBJ2-5; TRBD1 matches 10 bases. Sequences were obtained from PBMCs or T cells enriched from blood (not recorded which). This sequence was found in a woman between 50 and 59 years old who had recovered from COVID-19. CDR3 nucleotide sequence: TGTGCCTGGAGTGGGACAGGGGGCCAAGAGACCCAGTACTTC. It translates to CAWSGTGGQETQYF.